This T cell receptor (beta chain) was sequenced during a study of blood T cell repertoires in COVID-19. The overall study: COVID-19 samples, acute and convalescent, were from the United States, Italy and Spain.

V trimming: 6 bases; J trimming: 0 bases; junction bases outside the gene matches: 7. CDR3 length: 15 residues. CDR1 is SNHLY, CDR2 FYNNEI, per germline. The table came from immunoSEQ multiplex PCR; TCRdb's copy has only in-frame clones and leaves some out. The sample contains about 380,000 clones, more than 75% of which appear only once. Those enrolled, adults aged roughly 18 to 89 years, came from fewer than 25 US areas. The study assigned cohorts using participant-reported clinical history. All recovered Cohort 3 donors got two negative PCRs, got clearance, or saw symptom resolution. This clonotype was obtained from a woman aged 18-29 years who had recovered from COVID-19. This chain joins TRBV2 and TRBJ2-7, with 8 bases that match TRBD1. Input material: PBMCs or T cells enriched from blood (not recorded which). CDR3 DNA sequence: TGTGCCAGCAGGGTGGACAGGGACGGCTCCTACGAGCAGTACTTC. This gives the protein CASRVDRDGSYEQYF. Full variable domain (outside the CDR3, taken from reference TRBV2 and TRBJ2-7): EPEVTQTPSHQVTQMGQEVILRCVPISNHLYFYWYRQILGQKVEFLVSFYNNEISEKSEIFDDQFSVERPDGSNFTLKIRSTKLEDSAMYFCASRVDRDGSYEQYFGPGTRLTVT.